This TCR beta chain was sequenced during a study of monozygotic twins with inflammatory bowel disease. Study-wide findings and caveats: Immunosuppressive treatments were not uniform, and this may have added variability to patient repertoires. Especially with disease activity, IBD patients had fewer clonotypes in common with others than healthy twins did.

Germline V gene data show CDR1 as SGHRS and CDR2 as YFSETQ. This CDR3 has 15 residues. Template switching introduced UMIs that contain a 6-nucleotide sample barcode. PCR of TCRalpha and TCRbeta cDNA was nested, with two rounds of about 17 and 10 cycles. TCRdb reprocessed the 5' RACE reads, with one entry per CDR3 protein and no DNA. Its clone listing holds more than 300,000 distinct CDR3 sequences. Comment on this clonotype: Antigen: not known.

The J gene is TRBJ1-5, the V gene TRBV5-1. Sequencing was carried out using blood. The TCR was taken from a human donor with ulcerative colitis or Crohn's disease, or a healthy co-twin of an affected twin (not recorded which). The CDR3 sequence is CASSLDDYSNQPQHF.